The 29 T cell receptor beta chains reported below all come from one sample, sequenced in a study of Graves' ophthalmopathy and Graves' hyperthyroidism listed by TCRdb under 2018. The sequencer listed for this sample is Illumina HiSeq 2000. TCR beta CDR3 regions were amplified from RNA transcripts for repertoire sequencing. The first round of RT-PCR was done with HTBI primers and the Qiagen OneStep RT-PCR kit, and was followed by a second round of multiplex PCR, then size selection and purification. The public sequencing data were trimmed at Q25 with fastp and processed into clonotypes with MiXCR by TCRdb, which kept only in-frame beta chains. Entries that share a CDR3 protein sequence are merged under the most common genes and DNA. A total of approximately 480,000 distinct CDR3 sequences appear in this sample, roughly an eighth of them only once. The leading ten clones occupy over 8% of the sample.

The sample was blood. All receptors come from a woman in her 30s with Graves' ophthalmopathy. Donor details come from another sample of the same person, matched by shared clones.

The chain employs TRBV9 and TRBJ1-2; D unresolved. The CDR3 covers 13 residues. Germline lookup yields CDR1 SGDLS and CDR2 YYNGEE. The ends were cut back, 3 bases at V and 8 bases at J, with 14 bases in the middle. The CDR3 loop is CASSAGASGGYTF. For the CDR3, the DNA is TGTGCCAGCAGCGCCGGCGCGAGCGGGGGCTACACCTTC.

This clonotype was observed at least ten times. V usage is TRBV6-5 and J usage is TRBJ1-6; 9 nucleotides agree with TRBD1. V gave up 7 bases and J gave up 4 bases; unmatched junction bases: 11. Germline V CDR1 and CDR2: MNHEY, SVGAGI. This CDR3 has 17 residues. The CDR3 bases are TGTGCCAGCAAAGCCGGGACAGGGAGGCGATATAATTCACCCCTCCACTTT. Encoded protein: CASKAGTGRRYNSPLHF.

V and J are TRBV12-3 or TRBV12-4 and TRBJ1-2; possibly TRBD1 for D (5 bases). This CDR3 has 12 residues. V lost 11 bases to trimming and J lost 4 bases, with 14 bases between them. CDR3 sequence reads: CACRTNAYGYTF. The CDR3 DNA sequence: TGTGCCTGCCGGACAAATGCCTATGGCTACACCTTC.

This clonotype was counted only a few times. The genes are TRBV11-1 and TRBJ2-7, with 7 bases identical to TRBD2. V lost 5 bases, J lost 5 bases, and 18 bases stayed unmatched. The CDR3 has 17 residues. Germline CDR1 is SGHAT and CDR2 is FQDESV (reference sequence). CDR3 residues: CASSPRGGAGRYNEQYF. Written as DNA, the CDR3 is TGTGCCAGCAGCCCGAGGGGTGGAGCGGGAAGATATAACGAGCAGTACTTC.

This clonotype was picked up many times. The chain has TRBV24-1 and TRBJ1-2; no clear D gene. The ends were cut back, 7 bases at V and 9 bases at J, with 14 bases in the middle. CDR3 size: 12 residues. The germline V gene encodes CDR1 KGHDR and CDR2 SFDVKD. In nucleotides, the CDR3 is TGTGCCACCAGGGACGGAGCGAATCGCTACACCTTC. Translation gives CATRDGANRYTF.

The chain joins TRBV6-1 to TRBJ1-6; TRBD1 is a possible D gene (6 bases). CDR3 length equals 17 residues. Germline V CDR1 and CDR2: MNHNS, SASEGT. V was shortened by 5 bases and J by 8 bases, with 22 bases between the two germline ends. CDR3 residues: CASSPWTGTRAHSPLHF. Here the CDR3 DNA reads TGTGCCAGCAGTCCCTGGACCGGGACAAGGGCTCATTCACCCCTCCACTTT.

This clonotype was observed many times. The rearrangement uses TRBV6-5 and TRBJ1-2, with a tentative D call TRBD1 (5 bases). The length of the CDR3 is 12 residues. Germline lookup yields CDR1 MNHEY and CDR2 SVGAGI. The ends were cut back, 7 bases at V and 4 bases at J, with 10 bases in the middle. DNA of the CDR3: TGTGCCAGCAAAAATCAGGGCTATGGCTACACCTTC. Translation: CASKNQGYGYTF.

The chain joins TRBV5-4 to TRBJ2-7, with TRBD2 matching 8 bases. This CDR3 region has 17 residues. Trimming at V came to 0 bases and at J to 4 bases, leaving 12 bases not matched to a gene. Germline values: CDR1 SGHNT, CDR2 YYREEE (reference sequence). CDR3 nucleotides: TGTGCCAGCAGCTTGGCAGCGGGAGACCCTCTGGTGTACGAGCAGTACTTC. Translating it yields CASSLAAGDPLVYEQYF.

A few counts support this clonotype. This CDR3 is CASSEAWQILTYEQYF. The DNA for the CDR3 is TGTGCCAGCAGTGAGGCCTGGCAGATCTTAACGTACGAGCAGTACTTC. V is TRBV2 and J is TRBJ2-7; D unresolved. Germline assignment: CDR1 SNHLY and CDR2 FYNNEI. There are 16 residues in the CDR3. V was shortened by 3 bases and J by 4 bases, with 19 bases between the two germline ends.

This clonotype was seen at least ten times. The genes are TRBV3-1 and TRBJ2-2; 7 bases are shared with TRBD2. This CDR3 has 16 residues. Germline CDR1 and CDR2: LGHDT and YNNKEL (reference sequence). V lost 8 bases and J lost 0; bases outside the gene matches: 9. CDR3 sequence (DNA): TGTGCCAGCTGTGATAGCGGGCCCACGAACACCGGGGAGCTGTTTTTT. As protein: CASCDSGPTNTGELFF.

This clonotype was recorded at least ten times. The CDR3 loop reads CASTQDMGLIYGYTF. The CDR3 bases are TGTGCCAGCACCCAAGACATGGGGCTGATCTATGGCTACACCTTC. The rearrangement joins TRBV28 to TRBJ1-2, with a possible D match to TRBD1 (5 bases). The germline V gene encodes CDR1 MDHEN and CDR2 SYDVKM. V was shortened by 7 bases and J by 4 bases, with 19 bases between the two germline ends. The CDR3 covers 15 residues.

The rearrangement joins TRBV18 to TRBJ1-1, with D unclear. From germline, CDR1 is KGHSH and CDR2 LQKENI. This CDR3 contains 13 residues. V was shortened by 3 bases and J by 6 bases, with 11 bases between the two germline ends. The chain's CDR3 is CASSPGGRAEAFF. The CDR3 coding sequence is TGTGCCAGCTCACCCGGAGGACGGGCTGAAGCTTTCTTT.

In this sample, this clonotype turned up many times. CDR3 nucleotide sequence: TGTGCCAGTACCGGAGGGGGCAGGGCCACCTATGGCTACACCTTC. This sequence encodes CASTGGGRATYGYTF. The chain links TRBV19 to TRBJ1-2; 7 bases are shared with TRBD1. From germline, CDR1 is LNHDA and CDR2 SQIVND (reference sequence). The CDR3 length is 15 residues. Trimming at V came to 7 bases and at J to 4 bases, leaving 12 bases not matched to a gene.

This clonotype was seen repeatedly, ten times or more. The chain links TRBV11-2 to TRBJ1-1; D gene ambiguous. The length of the CDR3 is 13 residues. The ends were cut back, 8 bases at V and 5 bases at J, with 15 bases in the middle. CDR1 and CDR2 (germline): SGHAT, FQNNGV. The CDR3 DNA reads TGTGCCAGCCAGACCTCCGGCCGGACTGAAGCTTTCTTT. Translation: CASQTSGRTEAFF.

Comment on this clonotype: A much larger clone differs from this one at a single base, so this may be a read error. The chain employs TRBV30 and TRBJ2-7, with 7 nucleotides matching TRBD1. The germline V gene has CDR1 GTSNPN and CDR2 SVGIG (reference sequence). The CDR3 consists of 15 residues. The CDR3 DNA sequence: TGTGCCTGGAGTTACGGGACAGACAGCTCCTACGAGCAGCACTTC. Translated: CAWSYGTDSSYEQHF.

The rearrangement uses TRBV14 and TRBJ2-6; tentative D call: TRBD1 (6 bases). CDR1 and CDR2 (germline): SGHDN, FVKESK. This CDR3 spans 16 amino acids. V gave up 0 bases and J gave up 2 bases, with 8 bases separating them. CDR3 region: CASSQDEGAGANVLTF. DNA for the CDR3: TGTGCCAGCAGCCAAGATGAGGGGGCTGGGGCCAACGTCCTGACTTTC. The entire variable domain, with the rest obtained from reference TRBV14 and TRBJ2-6, is as follows: EAGVTQFPSHSVIEKGQTVTLRCDPISGHDNLYWYRRVMGKEIKFLLHFVKESKQDESGMPNNRFLAERTGGTYSTLKVQPAELEDSGVYFCASSQDEGAGANVLTFGAGSRLTVL.

Ten or more counts support this clonotype. The chain is built from TRBV6-5 and TRBJ1-1, with D tentatively TRBD1 (5 bases). The germline CDR1 and CDR2 sequences are MNHEY and SVGAGI. V gave up 6 bases and J gave up 3 bases, with 17 bases separating them. This CDR3 contains 15 residues. This CDR3 is CASRRVTTGHTEAFF. CDR3 DNA: TGTGCCAGCAGAAGGGTCACCACAGGCCACACTGAAGCTTTCTTT.

This clonotype was counted at least ten times. The chain carries TRBV10-2 and TRBJ1-3, with TRBD1 matching 10 bases. J lost 0 bases, V lost 6 bases, and 17 bases had no gene match. CDR1 and CDR2 from the germline V gene are WSHSY and SAAADI. This CDR3 has 20 amino acids. The CDR3 region has the DNA TGCGCCAGCAGCGTGATGTCTTCCGGGACAGGGGACCGCTCTGGAAACACCATATATTTT. This encodes CASSVMSSGTGDRSGNTIYF.

There are many counts of this clonotype. The V gene is TRBV27, the J gene TRBJ1-1, with TRBD1 matching over 7 bases. V lost 0 bases and J lost 1; bases outside the gene matches: 2. From germline, CDR1 is MNHEY and CDR2 SMNVEV (reference sequence). The CDR3 length is 15 residues. The CDR3 bases are TGTGCCAGCAGTTTATCCCGACAGGGGAACACTGAAGCTTTCTTT. Its translation: CASSLSRQGNTEAFF.

This clonotype was counted many times. The J gene is TRBJ1-1, the V gene TRBV5-1; D unclear. V was shortened by 0 bases and J by 11 bases, with 14 bases between the two germline ends. Germline lookup yields CDR1 SGHRS and CDR2 YFSETQ. The CDR3 extends over 13 amino acids. The CDR3 protein is CASSLESPLSAFF. DNA of the CDR3: TGCGCCAGCAGCTTGGAGTCACCGTTAAGCGCTTTCTTT.

This clonotype was found a few times. The chain links TRBV3-1 to TRBJ2-5, with TRBD2 matching 13 bases. Germline assignment: CDR1 LGHDT and CDR2 YNNKEL (reference sequence). The J segment lost 5 bases and the V segment lost 1 base, leaving 10 bases of the junction unmatched. The length of the CDR3 is 18 residues. In DNA form, the CDR3 reads TGTGCCAGCAGCCAAGTCGGACTAGCGGGGGCCCGGCGGGAGACCCAGTACTTC. It specifies CASSQVGLAGARRETQYF.

In its sample, this clonotype was seen many times. The rearrangement joins TRBV24-1 to TRBJ1-5; D perhaps matches TRBD1 (6 bases). This CDR3 contains 13 residues. Looked up from germline, CDR1 is KGHDR and CDR2 is SFDVKD. The V and J ends lost 3 bases and 9 bases respectively, with 11 bases between them. The CDR3 region is CATSDILTGPQHF. CDR3 coding DNA: TGTGCCACCAGTGATATCTTGACAGGGCCCCAGCATTTT.

Many counts were recorded for this clonotype. V usage is TRBV6-1 and J usage is TRBJ2-7; D remains ambiguous. Germline values: CDR1 MNHNS, CDR2 SASEGT. The length of the CDR3 is 15 residues. The germline V and J ends were trimmed by 1 base and 0 bases, with 10 bases remaining between them. CDR3 DNA: TGTGCCAGCAGTGAAGGTGATGAAAGCTCCTACGAGCAGTACTTC. Translation gives CASSEGDESSYEQYF.

There are many counts of this clonotype. This chain links TRBV20-1 with TRBJ1-5, with TRBD1 matching over 12 bases. Per the germline V gene, CDR1 is DFQATT and CDR2 is SNEGSKA (reference sequence). V shed 2 bases and J 6 bases; nucleotides not matched to a gene: 17. The CDR3 contains 19 residues. CDR3: CSARFLTGTGGGRGQPQHF. The DNA for the CDR3 is TGCAGTGCTAGATTCTTAACCGGGACAGGGGGCGGGAGGGGTCAGCCCCAGCATTTT.

This clonotype was recorded at least ten times. The chain uses TRBV14 and TRBJ2-7; D is uncertain. Looked up from germline, CDR1 is SGHDN and CDR2 is FVKESK. V lost 1 base, J lost 0 bases, and 13 bases lay in between. CDR3 length: 16 amino acids. For the CDR3, the DNA is TGTGCCAGCAGCCAAGCGTTCGCACAGACCTCCTACGAGCAGTACTTC. It codes for CASSQAFAQTSYEQYF.

This clonotype was found a few times. The J gene is TRBJ1-1, the V gene TRBV9, with 7 bases fitting TRBD1. CDR3 length: 14 amino acids. Germline V gene data show CDR1 as SGDLS and CDR2 as YYNGEE. V was clipped by 0 bases and J by 6 bases; unmatched bases: 5. The CDR3 DNA sequence: TGTGCCAGCAGCGTAGAGGACAGGTTTTCTGAAGCTTTCTTT. Translating gives CASSVEDRFSEAFF.

The V and J genes are TRBV25-1 and TRBJ2-3; 12 bases map to TRBD2. Germline V gene data show CDR1 as MGHDK and CDR2 as SYGVNS. The CDR3 consists of 19 residues. Germline trimming cut 6 bases from V and 3 bases from J; bases unmatched to any gene: 16. CDR3: CASRNLAGGSRSRTDTQYF. The CDR3 DNA follows: TGTGCCAGCAGGAACCTAGCGGGGGGGTCGCGCTCTAGGACAGATACGCAGTATTTT.

This clonotype was observed many times. The gene calls are TRBV28 and TRBJ1-5; 10 bases agree with TRBD1. The V gene end was trimmed by 5 bases and the J gene end by 6 bases; junction bases not matched to a gene: 10. From germline, CDR1 is MDHEN and CDR2 SYDVKM. The CDR3 covers 16 residues. Written as DNA, the CDR3 is TGTGCCAGCAGTAACGCCGGGACAGGGGTAGGTCAGCCCCAGCATTTT. Translating gives CASSNAGTGVGQPQHF.

This clonotype was counted ten times or more. The rearrangement links TRBV12-3 or TRBV12-4 to TRBJ1-2; 7 nucleotides agree with TRBD1. The CDR3 has 17 residues. Trimming cost V 4 bases and J 4 bases; bases outside gene matches: 15. The DNA for the CDR3 is TGTGCCAGCAGTTCTTACCACCCTTTGCAGGGGGGCTATGGCTACACCTTC. Its translation is CASSSYHPLQGGYGYTF.